This TCR beta chain was recorded in a study of cytomegalovirus exposure and HLA in healthy donors. Background on the study: There were 350 to 400 genotyped donors. Of these, roughly 80% fell in the genetic ancestry cluster associated with self-reported Caucasian donors.

Participants comprised healthy donors of bone marrow. Note on this clone: What it binds is not known.

The germline V gene encodes CDR1 MDHEN and CDR2 SYDVKM. V shed 7 bases, J shed 6 bases, and the junction held 12 bases outside the gene matches. The CDR3 length is 15 residues. The PCR ran on 60 Vbeta and 13 Jbeta primers. The data were produced by immunoSEQ multiplex PCR, yet TCRdb's version contains in-frame clones alone and is incomplete. The data show some 200,000 clones, with roughly 80% seen just once and around 3.1% held by the top ten. Study-level points and caveats: The majority of TCR sequences were rare, yet some public TCRs appeared in many donors.

The sample comprised PBMCs. This rearrangement joins TRBV28 to TRBJ2-3; 8 nucleotides agree with TRBD2. This clonotype originated in a female donor in good health and CMV-seronegative. The DNA of the CDR3 is TGTGCCAGCATCCCCGGGGGGGCGGGAAGGGATACGCAGTATTTT. Its translation: CASIPGGAGRDTQYF.